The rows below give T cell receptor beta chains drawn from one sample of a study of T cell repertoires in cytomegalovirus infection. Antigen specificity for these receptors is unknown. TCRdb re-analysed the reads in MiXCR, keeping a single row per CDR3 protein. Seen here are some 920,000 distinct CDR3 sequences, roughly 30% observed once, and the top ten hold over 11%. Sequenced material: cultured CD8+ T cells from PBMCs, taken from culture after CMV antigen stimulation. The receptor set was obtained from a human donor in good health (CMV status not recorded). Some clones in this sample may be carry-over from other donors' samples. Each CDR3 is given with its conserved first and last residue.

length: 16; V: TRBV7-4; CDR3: CASLGAAGAFTDTQYF
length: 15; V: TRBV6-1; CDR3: CASSEGGSGRETQYF
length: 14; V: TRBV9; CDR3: CASSPQLTGNTIYF
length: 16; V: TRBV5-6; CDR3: CASSLGGANSYNEQFF
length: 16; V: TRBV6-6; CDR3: CASSYWGGADNQPQHF
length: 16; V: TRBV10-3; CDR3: CAISESLGQGGYGYTF
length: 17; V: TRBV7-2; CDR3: CASSLALSGMGYNEQFF
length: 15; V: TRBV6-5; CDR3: CASSRDRESQETQYF
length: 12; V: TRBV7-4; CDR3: CASKQGYREQYF
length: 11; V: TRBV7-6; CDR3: CASTPNYGYTF
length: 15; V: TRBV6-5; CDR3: CASSLGEGWIYGYTF
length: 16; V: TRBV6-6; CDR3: CASSYSSGPVGNTIYF
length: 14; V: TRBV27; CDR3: CASSFGGAMYEQFF
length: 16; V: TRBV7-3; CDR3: CASSLEQGAANYGYTF
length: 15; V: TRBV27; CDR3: CASSFMAGVYNEQFF
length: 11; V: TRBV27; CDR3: CASLTGTRQFF
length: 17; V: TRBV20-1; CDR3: CSATEFHYGQDYYGYTF